This T cell receptor (beta chain) was retrieved from a study of vaccination and CD4 T cells after COVID-19. Study at large: Cellular stimulation was performed using overlapping spike peptides derived from SARS-CoV-2, HCoV-NL63, HCoV-OC43 and HCoV-229E.

As to this clonotype: Its antigen is as yet unknown.

An Oncomine TCR Beta short-read assay was used to sequence the DNA from cultured CD4+ T cells. TCRdb independently ran MiXCR on the PCR reads; one entry per CDR3 protein. The table includes under 6,500 distinct CDR3 sequences, 27% detected once. Documented treatment: approximately 11-day PBMC culture with coronavirus spike peptide pools or control peptides (ViraFEST assay). Researchers collected the unexposed donor's CD4+ T cells before the COVID-19 pandemic (2011-2018). For ViraFEST, peptide pools expanded antigen-specific T cells, after which the TCRs were sequenced. This CDR3 is built from 14 residues. Germline V gene lookup returns CDR1 DFQATT and CDR2 SNEGSKA (reference sequence). V was shortened by 0 bases and J by 7 bases, with 12 bases between the two germline ends.

This clonotype was sampled from a human donor in good health. What was sequenced was CD4+ T cells from blood, cultured in vitro. The rearrangement joins TRBV20-1 to TRBJ1-4; D perhaps matches TRBD1 (5 bases). The CDR3 here is CSARDRGPGEKLFF. CDR3 sequence (DNA): TGCAGTGCTAGAGATAGGGGACCGGGTGAAAAACTGTTTTTT.